The sequence of this TCR beta chain was determined in a study of T cells in tuberculosis. The overall study: CD1B tetramers identified T cells specific for mycobacterial lipid GMM. Study findings and constraints: Active tuberculosis alpha repertoires lay closer to GMM-specific TCRs than controls'.

Adolescents were screened for latent TB by skin test and IGRA. Each donor contributed 95,000 or so T cells on average, unsorted. The germline V and J ends were trimmed by 8 bases and 1 base, with 9 bases remaining between them. This CDR3 is built from 12 residues. CDR1 SEHNR and CDR2 FQNEAQ come from the germline V gene (reference sequence). TCRdb's copy holds only in-frame clones and misses some; the assay was immunoSEQ multiplex PCR. Of some 47,000 clones in the sample, roughly 96% are singletons; the top ten hold 7.5%. Comment on this clone: As yet, its antigen is unknown.

The sample taken for sequencing was PBMCs. The gene calls are TRBV7-9 and TRBJ2-7; no firm D call. The sequence derives from a donor aged 5 to 30 with latent tuberculosis or without tuberculosis infection. DNA for the CDR3: TGTGCCAGCGGTGAGGTTTCCTACGAGCAGTACTTC. This encodes CASGEVSYEQYF.